Shown below are 10 T cell receptor beta chains from a single sample sequenced in a study of blood T cell repertoires in COVID-19. The method was immunoSEQ multiplex PCR; TCRdb's version includes in-frame clones alone and lacks a portion of them. The sample consists of some 80,000 clones, 85% to 90% of them appearing once. Sequences were obtained from peripheral blood. Receptors originate from a human donor in a cohort sampled during active COVID-19.

On this clone itself: Its ends do not fully match the called genes, so a read error is possible. The chain links TRBV7-9 to TRBJ2-1, with TRBD2 matching 10 bases. CDR1 and CDR2 (germline): SEHNR, FQNEAQ (reference sequence). This CDR3 region has 15 residues. CDR3: CTSSFSSGSRGEQFF. Here the CDR3 DNA reads TGTACCAGCAGCTTCTCTAGCGGGAGTCGGGGTGAGCAGTTCTTC.

V is TRBV12-3 or TRBV12-4 and J is TRBJ1-1; the D gene is possibly TRBD1 (6 bases). The CDR3 has 13 amino acids. The germline V and J ends were trimmed by 3 bases and 11 bases, with 16 bases remaining between them. The CDR3 DNA reads as TGTGCCAGCAGTTTGTCAGGGGCGGTAAGGGCTTTCTTT. Protein: CASSLSGAVRAFF.

The gene calls are TRBV25-1 and TRBJ1-1; D is unresolved. This CDR3 spans 15 amino acids. The V gene lost 1 base and the J gene lost 0 bases, with 9 bases spanning the gap. Per the germline V gene, CDR1 is MGHDK and CDR2 is SYGVNS. CDR3 region: CASSEWGGLNTEAFF. DNA for the CDR3: TGTGCCAGCAGTGAATGGGGAGGGCTGAACACTGAAGCTTTCTTT.

This clone was counted between two and nine times. The rearrangement links TRBV19 to TRBJ2-4, with 15 bases fitting TRBD2. The CDR3 extends over 19 amino acids. Unmatched junction bases numbered 13, after V lost 9 bases and J lost 1 base. In germline, CDR1 is LNHDA, CDR2 SQIVND (reference sequence). The DNA of the CDR3 is TGTGCCAGCTCCGCGGTCGGACTAGCGGGAGGGGGGGCCAAAAACATTCAGTACTTC. This sequence encodes CASSAVGLAGGGAKNIQYF.

The rearrangement joins TRBV2 to TRBJ1-5; 10 nucleotides match TRBD1. The CDR3 has 16 residues. V lost 0 bases to trimming and J lost 1 base; unmatched junction nucleotides: 0. The V gene's germline CDR1 is SNHLY and CDR2 FYNNEI. CDR3 residues: CASSEAGQGSNQPQHF. The CDR3 coding sequence is TGTGCCAGCAGTGAAGCGGGACAGGGGAGCAATCAGCCCCAGCATTTT.

The rearrangement uses TRBV6-1 and TRBJ2-3; 8 bases match TRBD1. The CDR3 sequence is 11 residues long. Germline CDR1 is MNHNS and CDR2 is SASEGT. J lost 15 bases, V lost 10 bases, and 12 bases had no gene match. CDR3 residues: CATQVGTGFYF. For the CDR3, the DNA is TGTGCCACCCAAGTAGGGACAGGTTTTTATTTT.

The rearrangement uses TRBV4-3 and TRBJ1-5; a weak D match, TRBD1 (6 bases). Per germline, CDR1 LGHNA and CDR2 YSLEER. Trimming took 1 base from V and 2 from J, leaving 9 bases between them. The length of the CDR3 is 15 residues. The CDR3 region is CASSQGRGGNQPQHF. Here the CDR3 DNA reads TGCGCCAGCAGCCAAGGCAGGGGCGGCAATCAGCCCCAGCATTTT.

This sequence joins TRBV4-3 and TRBJ1-2; D might be TRBD1 (6 bases). Germline V CDR1 and CDR2: LGHNA, YSLEER. The CDR3 runs 15 residues. V dropped 1 base and J dropped 4 bases, with 13 bases sitting between them. CDR3 bases: TGCGCCAGCAGCCAAGCCCAAGGGGGGGGCTATGGCTACACCTTC. Its protein is CASSQAQGGGYGYTF.

V and J are TRBV4-1 and TRBJ2-3, with a weak D call TRBD2 (7 bases). The V gene's germline CDR1 is MGHRA and CDR2 YSYEKL. Between the trimmed V and J ends, which lost 0 bases and 4 bases, there was a span of 11 bases. There are 15 residues in the CDR3. For the CDR3, the DNA is TGCGCCAGCAGCCAAGATGGCGGGGGCTCAGATACGCAGTATTTT. Its translation: CASSQDGGGSDTQYF.

The chain's CDR3 is CASSLNSFNYGYTF. The CDR3 DNA follows: TGTGCCAGCAGTTTAAACAGTTTTAACTATGGCTACACCTTC. The V gene is TRBV27, the J gene TRBJ1-2; D is unclear. The germline CDR1 and CDR2 sequences are MNHEY and SMNVEV (reference sequence). The CDR3 extends over 14 amino acids. Trimming pared 2 bases from V and 1 base from J, leaving 8 bases between.